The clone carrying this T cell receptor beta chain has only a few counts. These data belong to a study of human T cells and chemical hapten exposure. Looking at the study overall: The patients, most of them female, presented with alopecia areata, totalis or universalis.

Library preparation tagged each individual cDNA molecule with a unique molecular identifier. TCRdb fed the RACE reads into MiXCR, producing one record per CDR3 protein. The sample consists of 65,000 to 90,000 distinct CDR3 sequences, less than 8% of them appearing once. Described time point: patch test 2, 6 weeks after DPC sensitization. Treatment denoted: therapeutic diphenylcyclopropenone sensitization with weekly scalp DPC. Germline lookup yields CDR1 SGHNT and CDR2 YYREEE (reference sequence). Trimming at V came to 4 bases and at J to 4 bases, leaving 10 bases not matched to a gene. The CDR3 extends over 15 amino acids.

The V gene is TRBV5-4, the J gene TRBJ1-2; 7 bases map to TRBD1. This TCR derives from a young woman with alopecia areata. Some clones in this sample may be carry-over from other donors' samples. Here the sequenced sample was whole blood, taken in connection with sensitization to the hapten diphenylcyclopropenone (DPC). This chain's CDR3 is CASSPEQGIPYGYTF. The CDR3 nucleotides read TGTGCCAGCAGCCCTGAACAGGGGATCCCCTATGGCTACACCTTC.